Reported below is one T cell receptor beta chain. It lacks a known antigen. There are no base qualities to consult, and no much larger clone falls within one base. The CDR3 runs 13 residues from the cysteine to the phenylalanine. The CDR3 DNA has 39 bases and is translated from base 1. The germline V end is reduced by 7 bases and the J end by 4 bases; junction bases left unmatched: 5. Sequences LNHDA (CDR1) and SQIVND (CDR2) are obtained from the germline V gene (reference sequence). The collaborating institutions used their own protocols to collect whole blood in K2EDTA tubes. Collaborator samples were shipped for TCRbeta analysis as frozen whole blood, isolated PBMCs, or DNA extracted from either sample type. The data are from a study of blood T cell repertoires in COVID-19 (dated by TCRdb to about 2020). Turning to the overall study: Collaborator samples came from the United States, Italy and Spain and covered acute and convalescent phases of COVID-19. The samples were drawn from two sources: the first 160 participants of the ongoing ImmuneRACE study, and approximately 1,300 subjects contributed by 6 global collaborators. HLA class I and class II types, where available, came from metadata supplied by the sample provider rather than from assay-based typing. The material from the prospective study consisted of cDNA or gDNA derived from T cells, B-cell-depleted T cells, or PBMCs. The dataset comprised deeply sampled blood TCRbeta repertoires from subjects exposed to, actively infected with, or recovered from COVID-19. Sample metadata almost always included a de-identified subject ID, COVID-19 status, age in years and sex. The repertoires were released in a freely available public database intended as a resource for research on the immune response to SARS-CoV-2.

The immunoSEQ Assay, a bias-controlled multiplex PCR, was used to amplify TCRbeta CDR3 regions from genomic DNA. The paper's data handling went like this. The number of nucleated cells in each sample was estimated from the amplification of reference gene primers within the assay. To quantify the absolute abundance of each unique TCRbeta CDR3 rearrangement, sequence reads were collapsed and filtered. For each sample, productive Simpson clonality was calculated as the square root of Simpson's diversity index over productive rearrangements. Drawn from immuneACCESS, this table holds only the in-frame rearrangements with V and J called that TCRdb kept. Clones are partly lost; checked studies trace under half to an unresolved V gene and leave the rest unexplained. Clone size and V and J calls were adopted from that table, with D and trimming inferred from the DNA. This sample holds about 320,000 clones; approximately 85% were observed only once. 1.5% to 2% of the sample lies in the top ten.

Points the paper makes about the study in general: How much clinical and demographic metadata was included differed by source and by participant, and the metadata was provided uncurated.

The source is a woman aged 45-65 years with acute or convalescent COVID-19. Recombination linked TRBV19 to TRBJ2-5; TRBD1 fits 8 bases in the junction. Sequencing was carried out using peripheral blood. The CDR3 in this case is CASMSTGAETQYF. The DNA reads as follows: TGTGCCAGTATGTCGACAGGGGCAGAGACCCAGTACTTC.